This T cell receptor (beta chain) was identified during a study of blood T cells in healthy people across ages. The study's findings and limits: Diversity estimates from one million T cells were considered underestimates.

The authors drew around 11 milliliters of peripheral blood from each donor. Isolation yielded PBMCs, at least 6.5 million per sample, in every case. To note about this clonotype: Antigen unknown.

CDR3 length: 15 amino acids. V lost 4 bases, J lost 5 bases, and 17 bases lay in between. CDR1 is MNHEY, CDR2 SVGAGI, per germline. A second PCR, run for about 7 to 11 cycles, used a sample-barcoded 5' primer plus a J-beta primer mix. TCRdb independently ran MiXCR on the 5' RACE reads; one entry per CDR3 protein. The data contain over 1,200,000 distinct CDR3 sequences, approximately 60% of them seen just once; the ten biggest clones take up roughly 6.3%. This chain uses TRBV6-5 with TRBJ1-1, with D perhaps TRBD1 (5 bases). This clonotype originated in a man aged 18 to 35 in good health. The sequencing input was blood. The CDR3 DNA follows: TGTGCCAGCAGTTTAATGACAGAAGCGCCTACTGAAGCTTTCTTT. Encoded protein: CASSLMTEAPTEAFF.